The entry below gives a single TCR beta chain sequence along with its context. The data derive from a study of cytomegalovirus exposure and HLA in healthy donors. The wider study: Among the 300 to 400 donors who were genotyped, about 79% fell in the genetic ancestry cluster that is associated with self-reported Caucasian donors.

This CDR3 region has 15 residues. CDR1 and CDR2 (germline): LNHDA, SQIVND (reference sequence). V lost 6 bases, J lost 0 bases, and 12 bases lay in between. PCR amplification relied on 60 Vbeta primers (plus 13 Jbeta primers). Clones were sequenced by immunoSEQ multiplex PCR, and TCRdb holds only the in-frame ones, with some missing. The sample holds about 120,000 clones, approximately 9.4% seen once. The chain uses TRBV19 and TRBJ1-5, with D hard to call. Input material: PBMCs. This clonotype originated in a man aged 25 to 40 in good health and CMV-seronegative. CDR3 sequence reads: CASSNGGPSNQPQHF. As DNA, the CDR3 is TGTGCCAGTAGCAACGGAGGACCTAGCAATCAGCCCCAGCATTTT.